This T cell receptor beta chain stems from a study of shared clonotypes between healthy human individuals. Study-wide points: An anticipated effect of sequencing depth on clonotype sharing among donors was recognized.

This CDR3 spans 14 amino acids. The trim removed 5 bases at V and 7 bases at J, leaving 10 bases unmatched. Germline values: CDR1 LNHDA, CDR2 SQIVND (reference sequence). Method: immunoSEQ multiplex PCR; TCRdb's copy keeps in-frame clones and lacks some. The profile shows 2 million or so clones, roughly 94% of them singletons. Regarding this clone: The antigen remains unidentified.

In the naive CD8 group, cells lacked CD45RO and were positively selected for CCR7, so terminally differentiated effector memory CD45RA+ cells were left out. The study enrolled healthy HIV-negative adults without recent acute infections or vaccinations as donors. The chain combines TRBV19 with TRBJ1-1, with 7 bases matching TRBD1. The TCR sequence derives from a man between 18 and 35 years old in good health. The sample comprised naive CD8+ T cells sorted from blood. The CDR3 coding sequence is TGTGCCAGTAGTTCCCACCGGGACAGCCTTGAAGCTTTCTTT. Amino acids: CASSSHRDSLEAFF.